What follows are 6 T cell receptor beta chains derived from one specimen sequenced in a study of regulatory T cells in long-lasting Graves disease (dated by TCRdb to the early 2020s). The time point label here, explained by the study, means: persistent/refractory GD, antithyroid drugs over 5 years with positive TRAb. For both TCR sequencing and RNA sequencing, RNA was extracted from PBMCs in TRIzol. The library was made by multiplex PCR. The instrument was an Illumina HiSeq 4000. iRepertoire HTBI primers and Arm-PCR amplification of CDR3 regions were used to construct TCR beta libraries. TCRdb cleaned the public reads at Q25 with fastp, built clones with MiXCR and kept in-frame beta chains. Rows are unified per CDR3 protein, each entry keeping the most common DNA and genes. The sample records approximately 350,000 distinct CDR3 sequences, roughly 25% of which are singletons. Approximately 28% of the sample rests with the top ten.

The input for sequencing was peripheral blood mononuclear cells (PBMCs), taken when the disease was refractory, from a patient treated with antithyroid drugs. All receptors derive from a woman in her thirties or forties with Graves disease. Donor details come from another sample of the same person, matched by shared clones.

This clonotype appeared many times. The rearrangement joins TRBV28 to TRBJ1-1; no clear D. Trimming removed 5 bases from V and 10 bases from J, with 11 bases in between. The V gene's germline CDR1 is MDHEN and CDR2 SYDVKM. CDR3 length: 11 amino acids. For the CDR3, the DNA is TGTGCCAGCAGTATCGAGCATGGAGCTTTCTTT. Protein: CASSIEHGAFF. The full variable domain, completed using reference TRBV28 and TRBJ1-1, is DVKVTQSSRYLVKRTGEKVFLECVQDMDHENMFWYRQDPGLGLRLIYFSYDVKMKEKGDIPEGYSVSREKKERFSLILESASTNQTSMYLCASSIEHGAFFGQGTRLTVV.

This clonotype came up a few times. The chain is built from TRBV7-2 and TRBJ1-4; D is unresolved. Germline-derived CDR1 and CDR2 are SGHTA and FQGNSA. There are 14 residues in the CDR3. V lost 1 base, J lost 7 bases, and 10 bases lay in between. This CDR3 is CASSLGSLGEKLFF. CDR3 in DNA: TGTGCCAGCAGCTTAGGCAGCCTGGGTGAAAAACTGTTTTTT.

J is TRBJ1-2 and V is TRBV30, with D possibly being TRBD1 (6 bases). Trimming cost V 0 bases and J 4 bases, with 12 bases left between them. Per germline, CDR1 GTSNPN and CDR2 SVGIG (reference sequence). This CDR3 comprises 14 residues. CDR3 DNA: TGTGCCTGGAGTGTAAAGGGGGGCAGCTATGGCTACACCTTC. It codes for CAWSVKGGSYGYTF.

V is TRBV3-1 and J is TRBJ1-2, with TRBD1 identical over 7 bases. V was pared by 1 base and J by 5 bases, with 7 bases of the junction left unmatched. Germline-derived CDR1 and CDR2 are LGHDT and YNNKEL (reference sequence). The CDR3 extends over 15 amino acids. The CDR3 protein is CASSQGGRGGYGYTF. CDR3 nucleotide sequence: TGTGCCAGCAGCCAAGGGGGCAGGGGGGGATATGGCTACACCTTC.

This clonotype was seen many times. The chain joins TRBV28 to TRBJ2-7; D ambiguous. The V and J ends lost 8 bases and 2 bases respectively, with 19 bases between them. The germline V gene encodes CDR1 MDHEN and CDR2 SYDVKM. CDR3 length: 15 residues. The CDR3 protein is CASGQRAGPPYEQYF. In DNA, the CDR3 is TGTGCCAGCGGCCAAAGGGCCGGACCCCCCTACGAGCAGTACTTC.

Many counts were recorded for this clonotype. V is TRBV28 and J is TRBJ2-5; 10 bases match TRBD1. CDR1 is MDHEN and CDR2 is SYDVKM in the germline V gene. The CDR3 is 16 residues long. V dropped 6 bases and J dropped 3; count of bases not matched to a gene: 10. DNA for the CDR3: TGTGCCAGCAGCCAAATGACAGGGGGCAACGAAGAGACCCAGTACTTC. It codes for CASSQMTGGNEETQYF.